The entry below gives a single T cell receptor beta chain sequence along with its context. Its antigen is undetermined. PCR employed 60 Vbeta and 13 Jbeta primers. TCRdb keeps only in-frame clones here, not all; method: immunoSEQ multiplex PCR. The repertoire includes around 140,000 clones, around 90% of them detected once, and about 0.51% sits in the top ten. This entry belongs to a study of cytomegalovirus exposure and HLA in healthy donors. Notes on the study in general: Further analysis, carried out later, found HLA-associated TCR beta chains more clonally expanded than equally common other chains. The majority of CMV-associated TCR beta chains were reported as apparently HLA-restricted in a later analysis. The analysis excluded some indistinguishable V segments, including TRBV6-2 and TRBV6-3.

V shed 0 bases and J shed 3 bases, with 12 bases lying between them. This CDR3 spans 16 amino acids. Germline V gene data show CDR1 as PRHDT and CDR2 as FYEKMQ (reference sequence). Sequencing was carried out using PBMCs. The TCR sequence derives from a middle-aged woman in good health and CMV-seronegative. The chain joins TRBV13 to TRBJ1-5; D unresolved. The CDR3, as DNA: TGTGCCAGCAGCTTAGGCGGGTTCGGGGTCAATCAGCCCCAGCATTTT. Translation: CASSLGGFGVNQPQHF.